This passage covers 3 T cell receptor beta chains from one sample sequenced in a study of T-cell reconstitution after alpha-beta-depleted transplantation in children. During its preparation, the TCRbeta library received unique molecular identifiers. A single record per CDR3 protein comes from TCRdb applying MiXCR to the PCR reads. Among 250,000 to 300,000 distinct CDR3 sequences listed, 9.5% to 10% were seen once. The material was PBMCs from the stem cell graft donor, obtained from the stem cell graft. Receptor source: a human donor who donated a stem cell graft to a child with SCID.

This rearrangement joins TRBV12-3 or TRBV12-4 to TRBJ1-2; no reliable D call. V lost 2 bases and J lost 0, with 13 bases in between. There are 16 residues in the CDR3. Here the CDR3 reads CASSLFQSGPNYGYTF. CDR3 nucleotide sequence: TGTGCCAGCAGTTTATTCCAGTCCGGTCCTAACTATGGCTACACCTTC.

This clonotype was found many times. V is TRBV6-6 and J is TRBJ2-4; D call uncertain. The germline V and J ends were trimmed by 6 bases and 10 bases, with 13 bases remaining between them. CDR3 length equals 12 residues. The germline gives CDR1 MNHNY, CDR2 SVGAGI (reference sequence). CDR3 loop: CASSLGSPIQYF. Written as DNA, the CDR3 is TGTGCCAGCAGCCTCGGATCACCGATTCAGTACTTC.

The V gene is TRBV14, the J gene TRBJ2-3; 7 nucleotides match TRBD1. V gave up 5 bases and J gave up 1 base; unmatched junction bases: 3. The CDR3 sequence is 14 residues long. Looked up from germline, CDR1 is SGHDN and CDR2 is FVKESK. DNA of the CDR3: TGTGCCAGCAGCTGGGGGACAGGCACAGATACGCAGTATTTT. This sequence encodes CASSWGTGTDTQYF.